These 7 T cell receptor beta chains share one sample of origin, sequenced in a study of graft-versus-host responses after intestinal transplantation. Measured with immunoSEQ multiplex PCR; TCRdb has only the in-frame clones, and not every one. The sample includes 25,000 to 35,000 clones, 90% to 95% seen only once; the top ten take over 0.7%. The starting material was PBMCs, obtained roughly 68 days after intestinal transplant. The receptor set was obtained from a human patient who received an intestinal transplant, so some T cells may come from the graft donor.

The chain employs TRBV6-6 and TRBJ2-1, with unresolved D. CDR1 and CDR2 from the germline V gene are MNHNY and SVGAGI (reference sequence). The CDR3 is 16 amino acids. The ends were cut back, 0 bases at V and 7 bases at J, with 16 bases in the middle. The CDR3 here is CASSYSRLTHRNEQFF. The CDR3 nucleotides read TGTGCCAGCAGTTACTCGAGGCTGACGCATCGGAATGAGCAGTTCTTC.

The chain combines TRBV6-1 with TRBJ2-2; D uncertain. The CDR3 extends over 17 amino acids. Looked up from germline, CDR1 is MNHNS and CDR2 is SASEGT. Trimming removed 2 bases at V and 8 bases at J, with 21 bases between. CDR3 nucleotide sequence: TGTGCCAGCAGTGAAATGTTGTTTGTGGCGGTCGGGGGGGAGCTGTTTTTT. Its translation: CASSEMLFVAVGGELFF.

The chain uses TRBV2 and TRBJ2-2; D gene ambiguous. Trimming pared 7 bases from V and 0 bases from J, leaving 9 bases between. The CDR3 contains 14 residues. The germline gives CDR1 SNHLY, CDR2 FYNNEI. The CDR3 region is CASNPDPNTGELFF. In nucleotides, the CDR3 is TGTGCCAGCAACCCCGACCCGAACACCGGGGAGCTGTTTTTT.

The V and J genes are TRBV2 and TRBJ2-4; 7 nucleotides align to TRBD2. The CDR3 contains 15 residues. V lost 4 bases and J lost 6; bases outside the gene matches: 9. Germline V CDR1 and CDR2: SNHLY, FYNNEI. The CDR3 DNA sequence: TGTGCCAGCAGTGGATTGCAGGGAGGGGTAAACATTCAGTACTTC. Its protein is CASSGLQGGVNIQYF. Drawing the rest from reference TRBV2 and TRBJ2-4, the complete variable domain is EPEVTQTPSHQVTQMGQEVILRCVPISNHLYFYWYRQILGQKVEFLVSFYNNEISEKSEIFDDQFSVERPDGSNFTLKIRSTKLEDSAMYFCASSGLQGGVNIQYFGAGTRLSVL.

The chain is built from TRBV4-1 and TRBJ1-5, with D possibly matching TRBD1 (6 bases). Trimming left V 0 bases short and J 7 bases short, with 19 bases between. This CDR3 spans 17 amino acids. CDR1 is MGHRA and CDR2 is YSYEKL in the germline V gene. Written as DNA, the CDR3 is TGCGCCAGCAGCCAAGATCAATACATACAGGGTAGCCAGCCCCAGCATTTT. Protein sequence: CASSQDQYIQGSQPQHF.

This chain connects TRBV6-4 to TRBJ2-6; D is perhaps TRBD1 (6 bases). Germline V gene lookup returns CDR1 MRHNA and CDR2 SNTAGT. Trimming left V 3 bases short and J 0 bases short, with 6 bases between. The CDR3 loop spans 15 amino acids. The CDR3 sequence is CASSEGASGANVLTF. In DNA form, the CDR3 reads TGTGCCAGCAGTGAGGGGGCCTCTGGGGCCAACGTCCTGACTTTC.

The chain links TRBV12-5 to TRBJ2-4, with no clear D. V was pared by 1 base and J by 8 bases, with 9 bases between. Germline CDR1 LGHNT, CDR2 FRNRAP. The CDR3 length is 13 residues. The CDR3 reads CASGLGNPDIQYF. Here the CDR3 DNA reads TGTGCTAGTGGTTTGGGGAACCCCGACATTCAGTACTTC. The full variable domain, rest sourced from reference TRBV12-5 and TRBJ2-4, is DARVTQTPRHKVTEMGQEVTMRCQPILGHNTVFWYRQTMMQGLELLAYFRNRAPLDDSGMPKDRFSAEMPDATLATLKIQPSEPRDSAVYFCASGLGNPDIQYFGAGTRLSVL.